This T cell receptor beta chain was obtained from a study of naive and memory T cell subsets. Two oligonucleotides, mixed equimolar, formed the beta constant-region primer covering TRBC1 and TRBC2. Ligated cDNA was amplified by four rounds of PCR with nested alpha and beta constant-region primers and SP2. TCRdb redid the calling of the UMI-ligation and nested PCR reads with MiXCR, one entry per CDR3 protein. The sample lists roughly 130,000 distinct CDR3 sequences; 36% were seen once. Overnight CMV lysate stimulation of fresh PBMCs defined donor CMV status by CD4+ IFNgamma. This clonotype was seen repeatedly, ten times or more. The CDR3 runs 15 residues. Trimming shortened V by 1 base and J by 1 base, and 9 bases separated the two germline ends. The germline V gene has CDR1 SGHVS and CDR2 FQNEAQ.

This TCR was recovered from a human donor in good health. Sequences were obtained from central memory CD4+ T cells from blood. The chain couples TRBV7-8 to TRBJ2-3, with D unclear. The CDR3 loop is CASSLGAGRTDTQYF. The CDR3 DNA reads as TGTGCCAGCAGCTTAGGGGCAGGACGCACAGATACGCAGTATTTT.